Sequencing of this TCR beta chain was carried out in a study of cytomegalovirus exposure and HLA in healthy donors. Study at large: HLA-typed donors were the source of about 85 million unique TCRs, which an early data release held.

Study-wide points: Highly shared sequence variants in one cluster were likely a sequencing artifact. It was assumed in the presence/absence analyses that sequencing depth was roughly uniform across donors.

This clone was seen a handful of times. Its antigen is still unknown. PCR employed 60 Vbeta and 13 Jbeta primers. Profiling relied on immunoSEQ multiplex PCR, and the TCRdb table lists in-frame clones only, not all of them. The table has approximately 110,000 clones, approximately 15% seen once. The sequenced sample consisted of PBMCs. The sequence derives from a woman between 18 and 30 years old in good health and CMV-seronegative.

In nucleotides, the CDR3 is TGTGCCAGCAGTCTGTCGGTTGACTCTGGAAACACCATATATTTT. Translating gives CASSLSVDSGNTIYF. The genes are TRBV6-1 and TRBJ1-3; D call uncertain. The length of the CDR3 is 15 residues. Deletions cut 5 bases from V and 0 bases from J, with 11 bases between. Germline V lookup: CDR1 MNHNS, CDR2 SASEGT.